Sequencing of this T cell receptor (beta chain) was carried out in a study of cytotoxic CD8 clonotypes in ibrutinib-treated CLL. About the research overall: Partial responses totalled some 24 and complete responses 2; after median 68 months, about 14 remained remitted and about 12 progressed. Notes on the study in general: Sample timing was unmatched between remission and later-progressing patients; lymph nodes unstudied.

Germline lookup yields CDR1 SGHDN and CDR2 FVKESK. This CDR3 is 14 amino acids long. V shed 4 bases, J shed 8 bases, and the junction held 10 bases outside the gene matches. To note about this clone: What it recognizes is unknown.

Sequencing sought depths of 1 in 200,000 to 1 in 1 million T cells. Only in-frame clones appear in the TCRdb table, and some are missing; sequencing was by immunoSEQ multiplex PCR. The table has about 310,000 clones, roughly 85% seen once. The V and J genes are TRBV14 and TRBJ1-2, with TRBD1 matching over 7 bases. The material was PBMCs, obtained before ibrutinib treatment. The receptor was isolated from a human donor with chronic lymphocytic leukemia. The CDR3 DNA reads TGTGCCAGCAGCCGAGGACAGGACGTTGGGGGCTACACCTTC. Protein sequence: CASSRGQDVGGYTF. The whole variable domain, remainder taken from reference TRBV14 and TRBJ1-2, is EAGVTQFPSHSVIEKGQTVTLRCDPISGHDNLYWYRRVMGKEIKFLLHFVKESKQDESGMPNNRFLAERTGGTYSTLKVQPAELEDSGVYFCASSRGQDVGGYTFGSGTRLTVV.